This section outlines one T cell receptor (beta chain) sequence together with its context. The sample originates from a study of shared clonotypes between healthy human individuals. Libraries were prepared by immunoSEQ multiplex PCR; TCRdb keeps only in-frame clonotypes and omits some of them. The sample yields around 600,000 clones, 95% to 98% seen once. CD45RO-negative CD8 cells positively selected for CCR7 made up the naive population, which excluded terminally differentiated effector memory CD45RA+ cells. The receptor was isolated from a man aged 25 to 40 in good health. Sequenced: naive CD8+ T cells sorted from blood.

CDR3 DNA sequence: TGTGCCATCGAACAGGGAGACTATGGCTACACCTTC. Amino acid sequence: CAIEQGDYGYTF. The chain recombines TRBV5-4 with TRBJ1-2; weak D call: TRBD1 (6 bases). The CDR3 loop spans 12 amino acids. Between the trimmed V and J ends, which lost 9 bases and 3 bases, there was a span of 12 bases. CDR1 and CDR2 (germline): SGHNT, YYREEE (reference sequence).